This T cell receptor (beta chain) was recorded in a study of blood T cell repertoires in COVID-19 (dated by TCRdb to about 2020). Concerning the study at large: The collaborator samples originated in the United States, Italy and Spain and spanned the acute and convalescent phases of COVID-19. A freely available public database, intended as a resource for researchers studying the immune response to SARS-CoV-2, is where the repertoires were released. Where available, HLA class I and class II types were taken from metadata supplied by the sample provider and were not determined by assay-based typing. The samples were drawn from two sources: the first 160 participants of the ongoing ImmuneRACE study, and 1,000 to 1,500 subjects contributed by 6 global collaborators. The prospective study material was composed of cDNA or gDNA derived from T cells, B-cell-depleted T cells, or PBMCs. A de-identified subject ID, COVID-19 status, age in years and sex were almost always included in the sample metadata. The dataset comprised deeply sampled blood TCRbeta repertoires from subjects exposed to, actively infected with, or recovered from COVID-19.

Participants in the prospective study were aged about 18 to 90 years, lived in under 30 United States geographic areas, and enrolled through a virtual design. To assign participants to cohorts, the prospective study relied on clinical history that participants themselves reported in a screening survey and a study questionnaire. Recovered participants in ImmuneRACE Cohort 3 were defined as having two consecutive negative NP/OP PCR tests, clearance from a healthcare professional, or resolution of symptoms. In the prospective study, mobile phlebotomists collected whole blood, serum and a nasopharyngeal or oropharyngeal swab from each participant. Over a 2-month period, participants in the prospective study had the option of providing additional blood draws and questionnaires. Before DNA extraction, blood samples from the prospective study were shipped at room temperature or frozen. In regard to this clone: Its antigen is currently not known. There are no base qualities to consult, and no much larger clone falls within one base.

V and J are trimmed by 2 bases and 6 bases, and the gene matches miss 5 bases of the junction. The germline V gene provides CDR1 SGHRS and CDR2 YFSETQ. From cysteine to phenylalanine, the CDR3 is 15 amino acids long. The kept DNA is CDR3 alone, 45 bases in frame from the first base. Overall study outcomes, separate from this receptor: The amount of clinical and demographic metadata varied by source and participant and was provided uncurated.

TCRbeta CDR3 regions were amplified from genomic DNA by means of the immunoSEQ Assay, a bias-controlled multiplex PCR. As for the original processing: Nucleated cell counts per sample were estimated from amplification of reference gene primers within the assay. Sequence reads were collapsed and filtered to measure the absolute abundance of every unique TCRbeta CDR3 rearrangement. For each sample, productive Simpson clonality was calculated by taking the square root of Simpson's diversity index across productive rearrangements. TCRdb mirrors the immuneACCESS table, restricted to in-frame sequences. Some clones are absent from its copies; in checked studies, under half trace to an unresolved V gene, and the reason for the others is unknown. The V and J calls and clone size are taken from that table; D and trimming were inferred from the DNA. The sample has around 380,000 clones on record, over 75% of them singletons. The top ten hold approximately 1.2% of the sample.

The rearranged segments are TRBV5-1 and TRBJ1-6, with 7 central nucleotides matching TRBD1. The TCR was taken from a man younger than 40 who had recovered from COVID-19. The specimen was PBMCs or T cells enriched from blood (not recorded which). This receptor carries the CDR3 CASSFDRVRNSPLHF. The nucleotides read TGCGCCAGCAGCTTCGACAGGGTTCGTAATTCACCCCTCCACTTT.